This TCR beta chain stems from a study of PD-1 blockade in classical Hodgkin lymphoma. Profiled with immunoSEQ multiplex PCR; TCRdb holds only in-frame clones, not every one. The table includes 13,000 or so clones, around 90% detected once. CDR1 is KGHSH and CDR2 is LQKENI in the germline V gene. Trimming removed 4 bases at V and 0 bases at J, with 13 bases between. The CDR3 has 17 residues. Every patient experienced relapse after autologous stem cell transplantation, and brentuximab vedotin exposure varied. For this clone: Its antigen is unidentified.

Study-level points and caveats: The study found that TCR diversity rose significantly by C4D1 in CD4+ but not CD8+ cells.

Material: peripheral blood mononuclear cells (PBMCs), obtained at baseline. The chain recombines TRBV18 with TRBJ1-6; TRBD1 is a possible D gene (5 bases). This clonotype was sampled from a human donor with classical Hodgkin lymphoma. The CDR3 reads CASSRDSGSSYNSPLHF. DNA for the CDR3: TGTGCCAGCTCACGGGACTCTGGGAGCTCCTATAATTCACCCCTCCACTTT. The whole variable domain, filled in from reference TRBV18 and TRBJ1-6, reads NAGVMQNPRHLVRRRGQEARLRCSPMKGHSHVYWYRQLPEEGLKFMVYLQKENIIDESGMPKERFSAEFPKEGPSILRIQQVVRGDSAAYFCASSRDSGSSYNSPLHFGNGTRLTVT.